Each of the 5 T cell receptor beta chains below was sequenced from the same sample in a study of CD8 T cells in ankylosing spondylitis. MiXCR, run by TCRdb on the 5' RACE reads, gives a single entry per CDR3 protein. The top ten hold 10% to 15% of the sample, which has 130,000 or so distinct CDR3 sequences, 7% seen once. Specimen: blood, either unsorted or a sorted T cell fraction (not recorded which). The receptors stem from a male donor with ankylosing spondylitis or in good health (not recorded which).

This clonotype came up many times. The V gene is TRBV7-2, the J gene TRBJ2-1, with 15 bases that match TRBD2. Germline loops: CDR1 SGHTA, CDR2 FQGNSA. The CDR3 sequence is 16 residues long. The V segment lost 5 bases and the J segment 5 bases; nucleotides outside the gene matches: 4. The CDR3 DNA follows: TGTGCCAGCAGCCGGGGACTAGCGGGAGGCCACAATGAGCAGTTCTTC. Translated, it gives CASSRGLAGGHNEQFF.

The V and J genes are TRBV9 and TRBJ2-7, with 10 nucleotides matching TRBD1. Germline V gene sequence: CDR1 SGDLS, CDR2 YYNGEE. The CDR3 length is 17 residues. With 3 bases clipped from V and 7 bases from J, the junction kept 16 bases outside the gene matches. CDR3 protein: CASSGQLEGQGRREQYF. The CDR3 coding sequence is TGTGCCAGCAGCGGACAATTAGAGGGACAGGGGAGGAGGGAGCAGTACTTC.

As concerns this clonotype: The conserved closing phenylalanine or tryptophan is absent in this CDR3, likely reflecting a read error. The chain is built from TRBV29-1 and TRBJ2-2; 7 bases are shared with TRBD2. With 4 bases clipped from V and 6 bases from J, the junction kept 11 bases outside the gene matches. The CDR3 runs 15 residues. Germline V gene data show CDR1 as SQVTM and CDR2 as ANQGSEA. The CDR3 reads CSVAFGGRVAGELFC. Here the CDR3 DNA reads TGCAGCGTTGCCTTTGGCGGGAGAGTGGCCGGGGAGCTGTTTTGT.

At least ten counts were recorded for this clonotype. This sequence joins TRBV20-1 and TRBJ2-1; 9 bases fit TRBD2. The CDR3 spans 15 residues. Germline CDR1 reads DFQATT; CDR2 reads SNEGSKA (reference sequence). V gave up 3 bases and J gave up 6 bases; unmatched junction bases: 9. CDR3 DNA sequence: TGCAGTGCTAGGCCCGGGACTAGCCCTAGCAATGAGCAGTTCTTC. Translated, it gives CSARPGTSPSNEQFF.

This clonotype was counted between two and nine times. This sequence may be a read error, since a much larger clone differs from it by one base. The J gene is TRBJ2-2, the V gene TRBV27, with 8 nucleotides matching TRBD1. V lost 6 bases to trimming and J lost 6 bases; unmatched junction nucleotides: 6. The V gene's germline CDR1 is MNHEY and CDR2 SMNVEV (reference sequence). The CDR3 covers 14 residues. The CDR3, as DNA: TGTGCCAGCAGCGCGGACAGGGTCCCCGGGGAGCTGTTTTTT. Translated, it gives CASSADRVPGELFF.